This T cell receptor (beta chain) was obtained from a study of identical twins. Study-level results: An excess of low generation probability was shown by twin-shared out-of-frame alpha sequences. The authors drew conclusions from cross-sectional statistical analysis rather than following the same donors.

TCRdb itself ran the 5' RACE reads through MiXCR, one entry per CDR3 protein. The sample shows approximately 700,000 distinct CDR3 sequences, around a sixth of them seen only once. Only a few counts were recorded for this clonotype. Its antigen is undetermined. These sequences were also reported in another study, on T cells expressing NK-cell markers. As reported in that work: Seven donors tested HCMV-seropositive and one tested seronegative among the eight sequenced. In five or six donors, dominant CD3+CD56+NKG2C+ clonotypes ranked among the top 10 CD8+ clonotypes.

Sequencing used PBMCs. The TCR comes from a woman under 30 in good health.

CDR3 loop: CDWTIPETQYF. In DNA form, the CDR3 reads TGCGATTGGACTATTCCAGAGACCCAGTACTTC. This rearrangement joins TRBV20-1 to TRBJ2-5; weak D call: TRBD2 (6 bases). Germline CDR1 reads DFQATT; CDR2 reads SNEGSKA (reference sequence). CDR3 size: 11 residues.